This TCR beta chain was observed in a study of T cell repertoires in cytomegalovirus infection (dated by TCRdb to the late 2010s). At the level of the whole study: Recently identified HLA-C-restricted CMV epitopes, whose presentation resists viral immunomodulation, were targeted by peptide stimulations together with well-studied HLA-B-restricted epitopes. Because public TCR beta signatures pointed to carriage of CMV infection together with the matching HLA type, the HLA type of each donor mattered for the analysis. Summary of the overall study and its limitations: The ex vivo response was dominated by HLA-C-restricted CMV-specific TCR beta clonotypes, which also provided the single most frequent clonotype in two of eight donors. Carriers of CMV infection plus the relevant HLA type were discriminated by the cumulative frequency of public TCR beta family members in the study cohort and in an independent approximately 350-donor cohort.

The listed sequencing device is Illumina HiSeq 1500. TCRdb itself trimmed the public reads at Q25 with fastp, ran MiXCR and retained productive beta chains. Rows with one shared CDR3 protein collapse into an entry with the most common genes and DNA. The sample yields 100,000 to 150,000 distinct CDR3 sequences; more than 25% were counted once. The ten biggest clones cover 58% of the sample. This clonotype came up a few times. There is no known antigen for this receptor. Base qualities are missing; no much larger clone stands one base away. From its cysteine to its phenylalanine, the CDR3 spans 14 amino acids. CDR3 DNA is the only sequence kept; it has 42 bases, read in frame from the first base. Taken from the germline V gene, the CDR1 and CDR2 loops are MDHEN and SYDVKM. V trim: 3 bases; J trim: 7 bases; unmatched bases: 4. This specimen's treatment or condition label, interpreted: in vitro stimulation with specific CMV peptide epitopes to enrich CMV-specific T cells.

The sequencing here drew on CD8+ T cells from cultured PBMCs, taken from culture after CMV antigen stimulation. The receptor's source is a human donor in good health (CMV status not recorded). Some clones in this sample may be carry-over from other donors' samples. The chain is made from TRBV28 and TRBJ2-5; 11 nucleotides in the junction match TRBD1. The CDR3 sequence is CASSFRGQGGTQYF. The DNA is as follows: TGTGCCAGCAGTTTCCGGGGACAGGGGGGGACCCAGTACTTC. The CDR3 plus the reference TRBV28 and TRBJ2-5 genes for the other parts give the full variable domain: DVKVTQSSRYLVKRTGEKVFLECVQDMDHENMFWYRQDPGLGLRLIYFSYDVKMKEKGDIPEGYSVSREKKERFSLILESASTNQTSMYLCASSFRGQGGTQYFGPGTRLLVL.